One sample yielded the 18 T cell receptor beta chains listed below, sequenced in a study of control samples from healthy donors and cancer patients. Profiled with immunoSEQ multiplex PCR; TCRdb holds only in-frame clones, not every one. The table has about 150,000 clones, under 95% seen once. Sequencing was carried out using blood. The receptors derive from a man between 18 and 35 years old in good health.

The rearrangement uses TRBV7-9 and TRBJ1-5; D is unclear. Germline V gene data show CDR1 as SEHNR and CDR2 as FQNEAQ (reference sequence). V was clipped by 1 base and J by 6 bases, with 13 bases between them. The CDR3 is 15 residues long. The CDR3 DNA reads TGTGCCAGCAGCTTAGGCGGTGGTATGAGTCAGCCCCAGCATTTT. Translating it yields CASSLGGGMSQPQHF.

V is TRBV11-3 and J is TRBJ2-2; D unresolved. V was cut by 5 bases and J by 1 base, with 20 bases left in between. The CDR3 consists of 18 residues. Looked up from germline, CDR1 is SGHNT and CDR2 is YENEEA. The CDR3 sequence: CASSPRLGQWENTGELFF. CDR3 in DNA: TGTGCCAGCAGCCCCCGTTTAGGGCAGTGGGAGAACACCGGGGAGCTGTTTTTT. Full variable domain (outside the CDR3, taken from reference TRBV11-3 and TRBJ2-2): EAGVVQSPRYKIIEKKQPVAFWCNPISGHNTLYWYLQNLGQGPELLIRYENEEAVDDSQLPKDRFSAERLKGVDSTLKIQPAELGDSAVYLCASSPRLGQWENTGELFFGEGSRLTVL.

The CDR3 nucleotides read TGTGCCAGCACCCTAGCGGGAGGGGACAATGAGCAGTTCTTC. Its translation is CASTLAGGDNEQFF. The chain recombines TRBV7-2 with TRBJ2-1; 12 bases align to TRBD2. Germline values: CDR1 SGHTA, CDR2 FQGNSA. The CDR3 has 14 amino acids. J was trimmed by 5 bases and V by 7 bases; bases with no gene match: 3.

This clone was recorded once. The rearrangement uses TRBV7-9 and TRBJ2-3; 9 nucleotides match TRBD2. Per germline, CDR1 SEHNR and CDR2 FQNEAQ (reference sequence). This CDR3 has 13 amino acids. V lost 5 bases, J lost 4 bases, and 1 base stayed unmatched. The CDR3: CASSQRGADTQYF. CDR3 DNA sequence: TGTGCCAGCAGCCAGCGGGGGGCAGATACGCAGTATTTT.

This chain links TRBV28 with TRBJ1-1; D possibly corresponds to TRBD1 (5 bases). This CDR3 comprises 14 residues. Germline-derived CDR1 and CDR2 are MDHEN and SYDVKM. V shed 6 bases and J shed 4 bases, with 15 bases lying between them. The CDR3 is CASSPTVSPTEAFF. DNA of the CDR3: TGTGCCAGCAGCCCGACAGTGTCCCCCACTGAAGCTTTCTTT.

The chain uses TRBV7-9 and TRBJ2-2; the D gene is possibly TRBD2 (5 bases). V lost 2 bases and J 0 bases, leaving 13 bases between the germline ends. This CDR3 is built from 17 residues. Germline CDR1 and CDR2: SEHNR and FQNEAQ (reference sequence). CDR3 in DNA: TGTGCCAGCAGCTTACGGGGTGCCGGGTCGAACACCGGGGAGCTGTTTTTT. This codes for CASSLRGAGSNTGELFF.

CDR3 loop: CATSRTTDTQYF. The CDR3 DNA reads TGTGCCACCAGCAGGACCACAGATACGCAGTATTTT. The gene calls are TRBV15 and TRBJ2-3; unclear D gene. Germline-derived CDR1 and CDR2 are LNHNV and YYDKDF (reference sequence). There are 12 residues in the CDR3. V shed 3 bases and J shed 2 bases, with 3 bases lying between them. The variable domain in full, completed from reference TRBV15 and TRBJ2-3, reads DAMVIQNPRYQVTQFGKPVTLSCSQTLNHNVMYWYQQKSSQAPKLLFHYYDKDFNNEADTPDNFQSRRPNTSFCFLDIRSPGLGDTAMYLCATSRTTDTQYFGPGTRLTVL.

The rearrangement links TRBV11-2 to TRBJ1-1; perhaps TRBD1 as D (6 bases). Trimming left V 4 bases short and J 4 bases short, with 13 bases between. Germline loops: CDR1 SGHAT, CDR2 FQNNGV. CDR3 length: 14 residues. The CDR3 coding sequence is TGTGCCAGCAGCTCCTACAGGGAGATCACTGAAGCTTTCTTT. Amino acid sequence: CASSSYREITEAFF.

With respect to this clone: The junction shows a germline mismatch at one end, possibly a read error. The chain joins TRBV7-9 to TRBJ1-1, with D tentatively TRBD1 (5 bases). The CDR3 consists of 14 residues. In germline, CDR1 is SEHNR, CDR2 FQNEAQ (reference sequence). CDR3 amino acids: CASSFGFLSSGKLF. Written as DNA, the CDR3 is TGTGCCAGCAGCTTTGGCTTTCTCTCATCAGGGAAGCTCTTT.

The V gene is TRBV3-1 (or the pseudogene TRBV3-2), the J gene TRBJ1-1; D is unclear. The V end lost 3 bases, the J end lost 10 bases, and 9 bases lay between the germline ends. The germline CDR1 and CDR2 sequences are LGHDT and YNNKEL (reference sequence). This CDR3 is built from 11 residues. CDR3 nucleotides: TGTGCCAGCAGCCAGGGTGTAACAGCTTTCTTT. This sequence encodes CASSQGVTAFF.

The J gene is TRBJ2-1, the V gene TRBV5-1, with 8 nucleotides matching TRBD1. The CDR3 totals 15 residues. V gave up 4 bases and J gave up 5 bases; unmatched junction bases: 8. Germline V CDR1 and CDR2: SGHRS, YFSETQ. CDR3 in amino acids: CASSPGQGSHNEQFF. CDR3 bases: TGCGCCAGCAGCCCAGGACAGGGTTCCCACAATGAGCAGTTCTTC.

V usage is TRBV6-2 or TRBV6-3 and J usage is TRBJ2-1; D call uncertain. The CDR3 sequence is 13 residues long. V lost 4 bases and J 0 bases, leaving 4 bases between the germline ends. The V gene's germline CDR1 is MNHEY and CDR2 SVGEGT. The CDR3 region is CASSSVSYNEQFF. For the CDR3, the DNA is TGTGCCAGCAGTTCCGTCTCCTACAATGAGCAGTTCTTC.

The chain has TRBV9 and TRBJ2-7; D is uncertain. Germline lookup yields CDR1 SGDLS and CDR2 YYNGEE. The V and J ends lost 0 bases and 2 bases respectively, with 12 bases between them. This CDR3 contains 15 residues. The CDR3 region has the DNA TGTGCCAGCAGCGTAGAAGGTGCTGACACCTACGAGCAGTACTTC. Protein product: CASSVEGADTYEQYF.

This sequence joins TRBV27 and TRBJ1-2; D is possibly TRBD1 (5 bases). Trimming took off 5 bases at V and 5 bases at J, with 18 bases between the two ends. Germline values: CDR1 MNHEY, CDR2 SMNVEV (reference sequence). CDR3 size: 15 residues. The CDR3 here is CASSTGHAGVYGYTF. CDR3 coding DNA: TGTGCCAGCAGTACAGGCCATGCGGGCGTATATGGCTACACCTTC.

J is TRBJ1-3 and V is TRBV30; 7 nucleotides align to TRBD1. The CDR3 is 17 amino acids. The V gene's germline CDR1 is GTSNPN and CDR2 SVGIG (reference sequence). The J segment lost 2 bases and the V segment lost 1 base, leaving 11 bases of the junction unmatched. Here the CDR3 DNA reads TGTGCCTGGAGTGCCAGACAGGGATCCTTTGCTGGAAACACCATATATTTT. It is translated as CAWSARQGSFAGNTIYF.

This clone was found once. V gene TRBV28 combines with J gene TRBJ1-2; D not certain. This CDR3 is 14 amino acids long. Germline loops: CDR1 MDHEN, CDR2 SYDVKM. The V end was cut by 3 bases, the J end by 2 bases, with 10 bases between. The CDR3 spells CASSFGQNNYGYTF. CDR3 in DNA: TGTGCCAGCAGTTTCGGGCAGAACAACTATGGCTACACCTTC.

The gene calls are TRBV19 and TRBJ1-5; 10 nucleotides line up with TRBD1. Germline trimming cut 5 bases from V and 6 bases from J; bases unmatched to any gene: 7. CDR1 is LNHDA, CDR2 SQIVND, per germline (reference sequence). The CDR3 length is 15 residues. The CDR3 coding sequence is TGTGCCAGTAGTGCGGGACAGGGGTACGGTCAGCCCCAGCATTTT. Encoded protein: CASSAGQGYGQPQHF.

The chain is built from TRBV9 and TRBJ1-1, with D tentatively TRBD1 (5 bases). Deletions cut 7 bases from V and 0 bases from J, with 10 bases between. CDR1 and CDR2 from the germline V gene are SGDLS and YYNGEE. The CDR3 runs to 13 residues. CDR3 bases: TGTGCCAGCGGTGGGGGATTGAACACTGAAGCTTTCTTT. It yields the protein CASGGGLNTEAFF.